This T cell receptor beta chain was identified during a study of Graves' ophthalmopathy and Graves' hyperthyroidism. Amplification of the TCR beta CDR3 regions used RNA transcripts (as template). Second-round multiplex PCR followed a first-round RT-PCR using HTBI primers. From the multiplex PCR reads, TCRdb called clonotypes with MiXCR, one entry per CDR3 protein. Of a few hundred thousand distinct CDR3 sequences in the sample, roughly a sixth were seen once. This clonotype has ten or more counts. V shed 2 bases and J shed 0 bases, with 4 bases lying between them. Germline CDR1 reads MNHEY; CDR2 reads SVGAGI. This CDR3 has 13 residues.

The source material was peripheral blood. This receptor was obtained from an adult woman with stable Graves' hyperthyroidism. This chain links TRBV6-5 with TRBJ2-5; the D is unclear. CDR3 protein: CASSYRDQETQYF. CDR3 sequence (DNA): TGTGCCAGCAGTTACAGGGACCAAGAGACCCAGTACTTC.